A single sample gave rise to the 7 T cell receptor beta chains below, sequenced in a study of CD4 T cells in relation to SARS-CoV-2 and coronaviruses (dated by TCRdb to the early 2020s). CD4+ T cells from unexposed donors were collected before the COVID-19 pandemic (2011-2018). After around 11 days of culture, CD4+ T cells were isolated with the EasySep CD4+ T cell isolation kit. The antigens these receptors bind are not known. Libraries were made using the immunoSEQ multiplex PCR assay. TCRdb provides this immuneACCESS table in a form limited to in-frame rearrangements. Some clones are lacking; in checked studies, under half of them reflect an unresolved V gene, and why the rest are absent is not known. Recorded for this sample are about 22,000 clones; around four fifths of them occurred a single time. Approximately 15% of the sample rests with the top ten. The source material was CD4+ T cells from PBMCs, cultured in vitro. These receptors all stem from a human donor in good health.

This rearrangement joins TRBV19 to TRBJ1-1; D perhaps matches TRBD1 (6 bases). The CDR3 is 14 amino acids. Germline CDR1 reads LNHDA; CDR2 reads SQIVND (reference sequence). The V end lost 5 bases, the J end lost 1 base, and 11 bases lay between the germline ends. CDR3 amino acids: CASSPGQANTEAFF. The CDR3 DNA follows: TGTGCCAGTAGTCCGGGACAAGCGAACACTGAAGCTTTCTTT.

CDR3 nucleotides: TGCGCCAGCACCCCCGGGACAGGGGCGGGAGAGCAGTACTTC. Its translation is CASTPGTGAGEQYF. This chain joins TRBV10-2 and TRBJ2-7; 10 bases fit TRBD1. With V trimmed by 7 bases and J by 7 bases, 10 bases remained unmatched. Per germline, CDR1 WSHSY and CDR2 SAAADI. This CDR3 spans 14 amino acids.

The table lists this clone with a count of one. As DNA, the CDR3 is TGTGCCAGCAGCCAAGCATCAGGGTACTACGAGCAGTACTTC. Its translation is CASSQASGYYEQYF. This chain connects TRBV14 to TRBJ2-7; D is perhaps TRBD1 (5 bases). Germline-derived CDR1 and CDR2 are SGHDN and FVKESK. The V and J ends lost 1 base and 3 bases respectively, with 10 bases between them. The CDR3 covers 14 residues.

V gene TRBV27 combines with J gene TRBJ2-3; maybe TRBD1 (6 bases). The V gene's germline CDR1 is MNHEY and CDR2 SMNVEV (reference sequence). Trimming removed 6 bases from V and 3 bases from J, with 19 bases in between. This CDR3 comprises 16 residues. This chain's CDR3 is CASSPFTGIITDTQYF. The CDR3 DNA reads TGTGCCAGCAGCCCGTTCACAGGGATAATAACAGATACGCAGTATTTT.

This clone was seen more than once but under ten times. V and J are TRBV19 and TRBJ2-3, with 7 bases aligning to TRBD2. V dropped 6 bases and J dropped 0; count of bases not matched to a gene: 3. Germline CDR1 reads LNHDA; CDR2 reads SQIVND (reference sequence). The CDR3 runs to 14 residues. The CDR3 sequence is CASRISGSTDTQYF. In DNA form, the CDR3 reads TGTGCCAGTAGGATTAGCGGGAGCACAGATACGCAGTATTTT.

This sequence joins TRBV7-2 and TRBJ2-7, with 12 bases matching TRBD2. Germline V CDR1 and CDR2: SGHTA, FQGNSA. The CDR3 runs to 16 residues. V lost 1 base to trimming and J lost 7 bases; unmatched junction nucleotides: 8. The CDR3 region is CASSLGLAGGLAEQYF. The CDR3 coding sequence is TGTGCCAGCAGCTTAGGGCTAGCGGGGGGGCTGGCGGAGCAGTACTTC.

The chain joins TRBV27 to TRBJ1-5, with a weak D call TRBD1 (6 bases). The V gene's germline CDR1 is MNHEY and CDR2 SMNVEV (reference sequence). The CDR3 is 15 amino acids. V lost 3 bases, J lost 1 base, and 10 bases lay in between. The CDR3 DNA sequence: TGTGCCAGCAGTTTTGCAGGGGAAAGCAATCAGCCCCAGCATTTT. Translated: CASSFAGESNQPQHF.